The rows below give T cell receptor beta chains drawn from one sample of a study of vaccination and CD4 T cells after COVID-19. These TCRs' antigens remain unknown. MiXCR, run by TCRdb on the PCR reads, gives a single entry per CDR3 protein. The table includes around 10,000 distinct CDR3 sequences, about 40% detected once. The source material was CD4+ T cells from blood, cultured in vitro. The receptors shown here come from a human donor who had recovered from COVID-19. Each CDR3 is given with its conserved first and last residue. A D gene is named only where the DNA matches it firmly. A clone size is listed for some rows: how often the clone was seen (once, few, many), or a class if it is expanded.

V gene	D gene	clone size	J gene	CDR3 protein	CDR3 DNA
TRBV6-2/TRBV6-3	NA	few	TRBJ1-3	CASSPLGPQTGNTIYF	TGTGCCAGCAGTCCTCTAGGGCCGCAGACCGGAAACACCATATATTTT
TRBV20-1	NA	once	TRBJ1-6	CSAPWGVGSPLHF	TGCAGTGCACCATGGGGGGTGGGTTCACCCCTCCACTTT
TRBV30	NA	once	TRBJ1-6	CASRGGGPTNSPLHF	TGTGCCTCACGAGGGGGGGGCCCTACTAATTCACCCCTCCACTTT
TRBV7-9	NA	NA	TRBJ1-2	CASSSIQPELYGYTF	TGTGCCAGCAGCTCCATACAGCCGGAGCTCTATGGCTACACCTTC
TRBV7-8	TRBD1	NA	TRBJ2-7	CASSSDRKTYEQYF	TGTGCCAGCAGCTCGGACAGGAAAACCTACGAGCAGTACTTC
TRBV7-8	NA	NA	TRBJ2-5	CASSFSGGIQETQYF	TGTGCCAGCAGCTTTAGCGGCGGGATCCAAGAGACCCAGTACTTC
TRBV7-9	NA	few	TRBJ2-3	CASSLAGTGRTDTQYF	TGTGCCAGCAGCTTAGCGGGCACAGGGCGCACAGATACGCAGTATTTT
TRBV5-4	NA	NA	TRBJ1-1	CASSPGTDTEAFF	TGTGCCAGCAGCCCAGGGACGGACACTGAAGCTTTCTTT
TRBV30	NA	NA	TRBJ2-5	CAWRDRETQYF	TGTGCCTGGCGGGACCGGGAGACCCAGTACTTC
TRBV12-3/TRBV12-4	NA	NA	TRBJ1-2	CASSPTGTYGYTF	TGTGCCAGCAGTCCGACGGGAACGTATGGCTACACCTTC
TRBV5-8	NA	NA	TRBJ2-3	CASSLGFGAGETQYF	TGTGCCAGCAGCTTGGGGTTTGGGGCTGGGGAGACGCAGTATTTT
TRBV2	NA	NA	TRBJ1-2	CASRGGTSSSPIYGYTF	TGTGCCAGCAGGGGCGGGACAAGTTCTTCTCCTATCTATGGCTACACCTTC
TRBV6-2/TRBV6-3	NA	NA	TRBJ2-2	CASRAGGRGNTGELFF	TGTGCCAGCAGGGCGGGCGGTCGGGGGAACACCGGGGAGCTGTTTTTT
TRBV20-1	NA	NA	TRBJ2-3	CSARTPAGPDTQYF	TGCAGTGCTAGGACCCCGGCAGGCCCAGATACGCAGTATTTT
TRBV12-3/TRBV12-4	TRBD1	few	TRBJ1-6	CASSPRTGGNSPLHF	TGTGCCAGCAGTCCACGGACAGGGGGCAATTCACCCCTCCACTTT
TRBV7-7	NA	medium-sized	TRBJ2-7	CASSLSVLYEQYF	TGTGCCAGCAGCTTATCCGTTCTCTACGAGCAGTACTTC
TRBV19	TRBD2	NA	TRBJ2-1	CASIPGGGTNEQFF	TGTGCCAGTATCCCTGGGGGAGGGACGAATGAGCAGTTCTTC
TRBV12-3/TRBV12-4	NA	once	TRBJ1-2	CASSSRGAEANYDYTF	TGTGCCAGCAGTAGCAGAGGGGCCGAAGCTAACTATGACTACACCTTC
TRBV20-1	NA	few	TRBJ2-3	CSARGAATDTQYF	TGCAGTGCTAGAGGGGCCGCCACAGATACGCAGTATTTT
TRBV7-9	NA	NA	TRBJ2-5	CASSPGLRQETQYF	TGTGCCAGCAGCCCTGGACTCCGACAAGAGACCCAGTACTTC
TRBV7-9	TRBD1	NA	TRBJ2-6	CASRHPLGQTSGANVLTF	TGTGCCAGCAGACACCCCCTGGGACAGACCTCTGGGGCCAACGTCCTGACTTTC
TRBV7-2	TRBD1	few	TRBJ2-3	CASKVEGASDTQYF	TGTGCCAGCAAGGTTGAGGGGGCCTCAGATACGCAGTATTTT
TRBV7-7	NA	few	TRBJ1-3	CASSYAIGSGNTIYF	TGTGCCAGCAGCTACGCAATAGGCTCTGGAAACACCATATATTTT
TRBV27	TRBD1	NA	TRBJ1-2	CASSLYNRGYGYTF	TGTGCCAGCAGTTTATATAACAGGGGCTATGGCTACACCTTC
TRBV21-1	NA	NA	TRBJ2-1	CASSHRGLSEQFF	TGTGCCAGCAGCCACAGGGGGCTCAGTGAGCAGTTCTTC
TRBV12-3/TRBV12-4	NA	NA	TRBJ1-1	CASTLGWGLGEAFF	TGTGCCAGCACTTTGGGTTGGGGGTTAGGTGAAGCTTTCTTT
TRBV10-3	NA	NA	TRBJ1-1	CAIKNLGEAFF	TGTGCCATCAAGAATCTAGGGGAAGCTTTCTTT
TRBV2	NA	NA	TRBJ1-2	CASRSTVYGYTF	TGTGCCAGCAGGTCGACGGTATATGGCTACACCTTC
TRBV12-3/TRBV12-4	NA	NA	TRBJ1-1	CASSNRVETEAFF	TGTGCCAGCAGTAACAGGGTGGAAACTGAAGCTTTCTTT
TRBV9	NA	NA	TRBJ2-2	CASGIQGWGTGELFF	TGTGCCAGCGGGATACAGGGTTGGGGCACCGGGGAGCTGTTTTTT